The 28 T cell receptor beta chains in this list originate from one sample, sequenced in a study of blood T cells in healthy people across ages (dated by TCRdb to between 2014 and 2016). The library relied on 5' RACE. TCRdb records Illumina HiSeq 2500 as the sequencer. A second roughly 6 to 12 cycle PCR used a sample-barcoded 5' primer and a J-beta primer mix. TCRdb reran the public reads through fastp at Q25 and MiXCR, keeping productive beta chains. One record per CDR3 amino acid sequence lists the most common genes and DNA. Across this sample there are roughly 1.4 million distinct CDR3 sequences, with almost 60% seen only once. 6.5% to 8.5% of the sample is taken by the ten largest. The material sequenced was blood. These receptors all stem from a man between 18 and 35 years old in good health.

This clonotype was seen just once. The rearrangement links TRBV3-1 to TRBJ1-2; D is undetermined. In germline, CDR1 is LGHDT, CDR2 YNNKEL (reference sequence). Trimming took 1 base from V and 4 from J, leaving 13 bases between them. The CDR3 consists of 15 residues. The CDR3 protein is CASSQGLNSLYGYTF. The CDR3, as DNA: TGTGCCAGCAGCCAAGGGTTGAACAGCCTCTATGGCTACACCTTC.

This clonotype was seen a handful of times. The chain recombines TRBV20-1 with TRBJ2-7; D is ambiguous. The germline V and J ends were trimmed by 3 bases and 2 bases, with 14 bases remaining between them. Germline loops: CDR1 DFQATT, CDR2 SNEGSKA (reference sequence). The length of the CDR3 is 14 residues. The CDR3 DNA follows: TGCAGTGCTAGGAGAAAGCCCTTAACCTACGAGCAGTACTTC. It specifies CSARRKPLTYEQYF.

This sequence joins TRBV24-1 and TRBJ2-2; either TRBD1 or TRBD2 may fit D (6 bases each). V dropped 3 bases and J dropped 2 bases, with 15 bases sitting between them. CDR1 is KGHDR, CDR2 SFDVKD, per germline. This CDR3 comprises 17 residues. The CDR3 spells CATSDPKAGHNTGELFF. The CDR3 region has the DNA TGTGCCACCAGTGATCCCAAGGCGGGACACAACACCGGGGAGCTGTTTTTT.

The V gene is TRBV6-6, the J gene TRBJ1-1, with TRBD1 as a possible D gene (6 bases). Deletions cut 7 bases from V and 0 bases from J, with 18 bases between. Per germline, CDR1 MNHNY and CDR2 SVGAGI (reference sequence). This CDR3 spans 16 amino acids. The CDR3: CASIPWRGNMNTEAFF. In DNA form, the CDR3 reads TGTGCCAGCATACCGTGGAGGGGGAACATGAACACTGAAGCTTTCTTT.

V and J are TRBV7-9 and TRBJ2-1, with D uncertain. Germline CDR1 SEHNR, CDR2 FQNEAQ (reference sequence). The CDR3 is 10 amino acids. Trimming left V 4 bases short and J 10 bases short, with 5 bases between. For the CDR3, the DNA is TGTGCCAGCAGCTCCATAGAGCAGTTCTTC. The encoded protein is CASSSIEQFF.

The CDR3 bases are TGCAGTGCTAGCCACGGACAGGCCCAAGAGACCCAGTACTTC. Translating gives CSASHGQAQETQYF. The chain uses TRBV20-1 and TRBJ2-5; 7 bases are a match to TRBD1. The CDR3 runs to 14 residues. With 3 bases clipped from V and 1 base from J, the junction kept 5 bases outside the gene matches. Germline CDR1 is DFQATT and CDR2 is SNEGSKA (reference sequence).

The V and J genes are TRBV4-1 and TRBJ2-3, with 11 positions matching TRBD1. V shed 6 bases and J 5 bases; nucleotides not matched to a gene: 1. Germline CDR1 MGHRA, CDR2 YSYEKL. The CDR3 extends over 13 amino acids. The CDR3 DNA sequence: TGCGCCAGCAGGGGACAGGGGGGAGATACGCAGTATTTT. This gives the protein CASRGQGGDTQYF.

This clonotype turned up a few times. The chain combines TRBV29-1 with TRBJ2-7, with D perhaps TRBD1 or TRBD2 (5 bases each). V dropped 2 bases and J dropped 6 bases, with 20 bases sitting between them. The CDR3 has 15 amino acids. CDR1 and CDR2 from the germline V gene are SQVTM and ANQGSEA. For the CDR3, the DNA is TGCAGCGTTGAATTGCGGGCTAGCAGGGAGAGCGAGCAGTACTTC. Protein product: CSVELRASRESEQYF.

V usage is TRBV20-1 and J usage is TRBJ2-1; possible D gene TRBD2, 6 bases. V was trimmed by 3 bases and J by 4 bases, leaving 22 bases between them. Germline-derived CDR1 and CDR2 are DFQATT and SNEGSKA (reference sequence). The CDR3 has 17 residues. CDR3 loop: CSASGLAKPTLYNEQFF. The CDR3 DNA reads TGCAGTGCTAGTGGGCTAGCGAAGCCGACACTTTACAATGAGCAGTTCTTC.

The chain is built from TRBV20-1 and TRBJ2-1; D ambiguous. Trimming took 2 bases from V and 7 from J, leaving 9 bases between them. There are 12 residues in the CDR3. The germline V gene has CDR1 DFQATT and CDR2 SNEGSKA (reference sequence). For the CDR3, the DNA is TGCAGTGCTAGACAGGTCCTAAATGAGCAGTTCTTC. It specifies CSARQVLNEQFF.

This clonotype is a singleton in its sample. One junction end does not reproduce the germline sequence, and a read error may be involved. The chain combines TRBV7-9 with TRBJ1-5; no reliable D call. Germline lookup yields CDR1 SEHNR and CDR2 FQNEAQ (reference sequence). The CDR3 is made up of 14 amino acids. For the CDR3, the DNA is TGTGCCGGCAGCTCCGATTATAGCAATCAGCCCCAGCATTTT. Its protein product is CAGSSDYSNQPQHF.

The rearrangement joins TRBV28 to TRBJ2-7; 8 positions match TRBD1. The CDR3 is 12 amino acids. The junction had 11 bases not matched to a gene; V was cut back by 7 bases and J by 12 bases. In germline, CDR1 is MDHEN, CDR2 SYDVKM. The CDR3 spells CASKDRAAMWYF. DNA for the CDR3: TGTGCCAGCAAGGACAGGGCCGCAATGTGGTACTTC.

V usage is TRBV7-2 and J usage is TRBJ2-3; maybe TRBD1 (7 bases). The germline CDR1 and CDR2 sequences are SGHTA and FQGNSA. The V and J ends lost 8 bases and 5 bases respectively, with 17 bases between them. The CDR3 runs 14 residues. CDR3 sequence: CASSWDSGQDTQYF. CDR3 bases: TGTGCCAGCTCGTGGGACAGCGGGCAAGATACGCAGTATTTT.

This chain joins TRBV6-5 and TRBJ1-4; the D gene is possibly TRBD1 (5 bases). Trimming cost V 6 bases and J 8 bases, with 22 bases left between them. The V gene's germline CDR1 is MNHEY and CDR2 SVGAGI. This CDR3 region has 16 residues. The DNA for the CDR3 is TGTGCCAGCAGCACGGACATTCCGCTAAGTCGGGAAAAACTGTTTTTT. As protein: CASSTDIPLSREKLFF.

The J gene is TRBJ2-1, the V gene TRBV7-9; D might be TRBD1 (6 bases). The germline V gene has CDR1 SEHNR and CDR2 FQNEAQ (reference sequence). The CDR3 sequence is 15 residues long. The V gene lost 4 bases and the J gene lost 5 bases, with 15 bases spanning the gap. CDR3 sequence: CASSSSRDMNNEQFF. In DNA form, the CDR3 reads TGTGCCAGCAGCTCGTCCCGGGACATGAACAATGAGCAGTTCTTC.

This clonotype was seen a single time. A junction boundary mismatches the germline segment, possibly from a read error. The chain is built from TRBV12-3 or TRBV12-4 and TRBJ2-1, with 8 bases matching TRBD2. The CDR3 totals 13 residues. The CDR3 loop is CSSISGGYNEQFF. The CDR3 bases are TGTTCCAGCATTTCGGGGGGGTACAATGAGCAGTTCTTC.

The rearrangement links TRBV11-2 to TRBJ1-6; a weak D match, TRBD1 (5 bases). V was pared by 7 bases and J by 7 bases, with 14 bases between. CDR1 is SGHAT and CDR2 is FQNNGV in the germline V gene. CDR3 length equals 14 residues. The CDR3 region has the DNA TGTGCCAGCACCAAAATGGGGGGAAATTCACCCCTCCACTTT. This sequence encodes CASTKMGGNSPLHF. Drawing the rest from reference TRBV11-2 and TRBJ1-6, the complete variable domain is EAGVAQSPRYKIIEKRQSVAFWCNPISGHATLYWYQQILGQGPKLLIQFQNNGVVDDSQLPKDRFSAERLKGVDSTLKIQPAKLEDSAVYLCASTKMGGNSPLHFGNGTRLTVT.

This CDR3 is CASSPWRSSYNEQFF. Written as DNA, the CDR3 is TGCGCCAGCAGCCCGTGGCGGTCCTCCTACAATGAGCAGTTCTTC. The chain carries TRBV5-1 and TRBJ2-1; the D is unclear. CDR3 size: 15 residues. Germline-derived CDR1 and CDR2 are SGHRS and YFSETQ. V was pared by 4 bases and J by 0 bases, with 11 bases between.

This clonotype was counted only a few times. The junction shows a germline mismatch at one end, possibly a read error. The rearrangement joins TRBV5-1 to TRBJ1-1, with D possibly matching TRBD1 (5 bases). The CDR3 totals 13 residues. CDR1 and CDR2 from the germline V gene are SGHRS and YFSETQ. CDR3 in amino acids: CASSFGGDTEAFF. DNA of the CDR3: TGTGCCAGCAGCTTCGGGGGGGACACTGAAGCTTTCTTT.

The sample holds a few counts of this clonotype. V is TRBV6-1 and J is TRBJ1-2; no reliable D call. CDR1 and CDR2 (germline): MNHNS, SASEGT. Trimming removed 3 bases at V and 8 bases at J, with 10 bases between. This CDR3 region has 12 residues. The DNA of the CDR3 is TGTGCCAGCAGTGAGTACGGAGGAGGCTACACCTTC. This translates into CASSEYGGGYTF.

J is TRBJ1-3 and V is TRBV10-3; D call uncertain. There are 15 residues in the CDR3. V gave up 4 bases and J gave up 4 bases, with 14 bases separating them. CDR1 is ENHRY and CDR2 is SYGVKD in the germline V gene. For the CDR3, the DNA is TGTGCCATCAGTGGGTCGTCTACGCAGGGAAACACCATATATTTT. Translating gives CAISGSSTQGNTIYF.

This clonotype was picked up one time. V is TRBV5-1 and J is TRBJ2-3; 7 nucleotides agree with TRBD1. CDR3 length equals 13 residues. With V trimmed by 4 bases and J by 2 bases, 1 base remained unmatched. Germline V gene lookup returns CDR1 SGHRS and CDR2 YFSETQ. CDR3 sequence (DNA): TGCGCCAGCAGCGGGACAGTCACAGATACGCAGTATTTT. This sequence encodes CASSGTVTDTQYF.

The chain recombines TRBV11-2 with TRBJ2-5, with 7 bases identical to TRBD1. J was trimmed by 2 bases and V by 6 bases; bases with no gene match: 12. CDR1 is SGHAT, CDR2 FQNNGV, per germline. This CDR3 is built from 16 residues. As DNA, the CDR3 is TGTGCCAGCAGTCCCGCGACAGGGCCAAGACAAGAGACCCAGTACTTC. It yields the protein CASSPATGPRQETQYF.

This clonotype was seen at least ten times. The rearrangement joins TRBV12-3 or TRBV12-4 to TRBJ2-1; 8 positions agree with TRBD2. The junction had 9 bases not matched to a gene; V was cut back by 8 bases and J by 6 bases. The CDR3 contains 14 residues. The CDR3 nucleotides read TGTGCCAGCGGATTCACGGGGGGGATCAATGAGCAGTTCTTC. It encodes CASGFTGGINEQFF.

In its sample, this clonotype was seen a few times. The chain has TRBV4-3 and TRBJ2-7; D perhaps matches TRBD2 (6 bases). CDR1 and CDR2 from the germline V gene are LGHNA and YSLEER. Trimming removed 0 bases from V and 5 bases from J, with 8 bases in between. The CDR3 spans 13 residues. CDR3 sequence (DNA): TGCGCCAGCAGCCAAGAAAGGAGGGACGAGCAGTACTTC. This encodes CASSQERRDEQYF.

This clonotype was seen a few times. The rearrangement uses TRBV11-2 and TRBJ2-1, with 13 positions matching TRBD2. The length of the CDR3 is 16 residues. V trimming: 5 bases; J trimming: 8 bases; junction bases outside the gene matches: 9. The germline V gene has CDR1 SGHAT and CDR2 FQNNGV. The CDR3 here is CASSTGLAGVEDEQFF. DNA of the CDR3: TGTGCCAGCAGCACAGGACTAGCGGGAGTGGAGGATGAGCAGTTCTTC. Full variable domain (rest looked up from reference TRBV11-2 and TRBJ2-1): EAGVAQSPRYKIIEKRQSVAFWCNPISGHATLYWYQQILGQGPKLLIQFQNNGVVDDSQLPKDRFSAERLKGVDSTLKIQPAKLEDSAVYLCASSTGLAGVEDEQFFGPGTRLTVL.

The genes are TRBV6-5 and TRBJ2-5, with TRBD1 as a possible D gene (5 bases). Between the trimmed V and J ends, which lost 0 bases and 5 bases, there was a span of 16 bases. The germline CDR1 and CDR2 sequences are MNHEY and SVGAGI. This CDR3 contains 16 residues. CDR3 nucleotides: TGTGCCAGCAGTTACTCGACCCAGGGTTGGTCGGAGACCCAGTACTTC. Translation: CASSYSTQGWSETQYF.

This clonotype was seen more than once but under ten times. The chain uses TRBV4-1 and TRBJ1-2; D is unresolved. Per germline, CDR1 MGHRA and CDR2 YSYEKL. This CDR3 spans 15 amino acids. V was trimmed by 1 base and J by 0 bases, leaving 9 bases between them. Written as DNA, the CDR3 is TGCGCCAGCAGCCAAGTATTAAAAGCTAACTATGGCTACACCTTC. The encoded protein is CASSQVLKANYGYTF.